Below, one T cell receptor (beta chain) is given with its context. The sample originates from a study of blood T cell repertoires in COVID-19. Looking at the study overall: COVID-19 samples collected from the United States, Italy and Spain covered acute and convalescent phases. T cells, B-cell-depleted T cells, or PBMCs supplied cDNA or gDNA.

The CDR3 length is 14 residues. V shed 2 bases and J 3 bases; nucleotides not matched to a gene: 4. Germline loops: CDR1 SGHDT, CDR2 YYEEEE. Under the authors' procedure: Reference gene primer amplification yielded estimated nucleated cell counts. Assay used: immunoSEQ multiplex PCR; TCRdb lists only in-frame clones, some missing. The V and J calls and clone size were taken over from that table, and D and trimming were inferred from the DNA. Of around 160,000 clones listed, 81% were seen once; the top ten hold 9.5% to 11%. V is TRBV5-6 and J is TRBJ2-7, with 8 bases identical to TRBD2. The sequence came from a man in his 60s with active or convalescent COVID-19. Sequencing was done on a sample of peripheral blood. CDR3 DNA: TGTGCCAGCAGCTTTGGGGCGGGAGGCTACGAGCAGTACTTC. Translated: CASSFGAGGYEQYF.